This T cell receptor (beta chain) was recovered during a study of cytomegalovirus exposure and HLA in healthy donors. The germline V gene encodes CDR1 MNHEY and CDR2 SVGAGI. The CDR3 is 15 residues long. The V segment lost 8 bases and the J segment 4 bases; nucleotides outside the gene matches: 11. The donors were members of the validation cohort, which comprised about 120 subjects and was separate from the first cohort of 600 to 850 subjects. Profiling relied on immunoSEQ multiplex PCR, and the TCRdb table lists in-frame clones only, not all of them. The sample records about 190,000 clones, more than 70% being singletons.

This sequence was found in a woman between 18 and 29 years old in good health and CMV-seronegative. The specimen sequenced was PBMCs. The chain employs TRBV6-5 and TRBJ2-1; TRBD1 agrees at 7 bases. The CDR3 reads CASRTIGGPYNEQFF. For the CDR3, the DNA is TGTGCCAGCCGGACCATAGGGGGCCCTTACAATGAGCAGTTCTTC.